One sample yielded the 29 T cell receptor beta chains listed below, sequenced in a study of T cells expressing NK-cell markers. TCRdb re-called the 5' RACE reads and catalogs CDR3 proteins one per entry, DNA excluded. The repertoire table contains over 350,000 distinct CDR3 sequences. The material sequenced was blood T cells: a sorted CD56 or NKG2C T cell subset, CD4+ or CD8+ T cells, or bulk PBMC T cells (not recorded which). The source is a woman in her 50s in good health.

This chain uses TRBV29-1 with TRBJ1-2; TCRdb selects TRBD1, and the lack of DNA leaves this call unchecked. CDR1 is SQVTM and CDR2 is ANQGSEA in the germline V gene. The CDR3 consists of 12 residues. CDR3 region: CSVQGDIGGYTF.

The genes are TRBV12-3 or TRBV12-4 and TRBJ2-2; TCRdb names TRBD1, which stays unverified in the absence of DNA. The CDR3 has 15 residues. CDR3: CASKEGQAGTGELFF.

The chain joins TRBV7-2 to TRBJ2-1; the D call of TRBD2 rests on TCRdb alone, since no DNA is present to check it. This CDR3 is built from 15 residues. Germline CDR1 and CDR2: SGHTA and FQGNSA. The CDR3 protein is CASSLAGATYNEQFF.

The chain employs TRBV12-5 and TRBJ2-2; TCRdb indicates TRBD1, and absent DNA this call remains unverified. CDR1 is LGHNT, CDR2 FRNRAP, per germline. This CDR3 comprises 13 residues. This chain's CDR3 is CASGFTLAGELFF.

This rearrangement joins TRBV20-1 to TRBJ2-1. The V gene's germline CDR1 is DFQATT and CDR2 SNEGSKA (reference sequence). CDR3 size: 15 residues. This CDR3 reads CSARDVVSSYNEQFF.

The V gene is TRBV6-6, the J gene TRBJ2-2. The germline gives CDR1 MNHNY, CDR2 SVGAGI (reference sequence). The CDR3 extends over 14 amino acids. CDR3 loop: CASSPRVGAGELFF.

The CDR3 region is CASSHSAWGQTQYF. The rearrangement joins TRBV14 to TRBJ2-5; TCRdb gives TRBD1 as the D gene, but with no DNA this cannot be confirmed. CDR1 is SGHDN and CDR2 is FVKESK in the germline V gene. The CDR3 covers 14 residues.

V and J are TRBV7-9 and TRBJ2-3; TCRdb proposes TRBD1, but this gene call is untestable without DNA. The germline V gene encodes CDR1 SEHNR and CDR2 FQNEAQ (reference sequence). The CDR3 extends over 14 amino acids. The CDR3 here is CASSITSGGEAQYF.

V gene TRBV10-3 combines with J gene TRBJ2-2; TCRdb returns TRBD2, unconfirmable since there is no DNA. Germline lookup yields CDR1 ENHRY and CDR2 SYGVKD. The CDR3 has 18 residues. CDR3 in amino acids: CAISDKPRLAGSTGELFF.

This sequence joins TRBV3-1 and TRBJ2-1. CDR1 and CDR2 (germline): LGHDT, YNNKEL (reference sequence). This CDR3 has 15 residues. Here the CDR3 reads CASSQDRHGDDEQFF.

The gene calls are TRBV12-3 or TRBV12-4 and TRBJ1-2; TCRdb reports TRBD1, a call that lacks DNA to check it against. The CDR3 extends over 16 amino acids. This chain's CDR3 is CASFAVRGIYPYGYTF.

CDR3 sequence: CASSRSGPSSYEQYF. The chain has TRBV7-8 and TRBJ2-7; the TCRdb D gene call, TRBD2, has no DNA to confirm it. The CDR3 extends over 15 amino acids. Germline V lookup: CDR1 SGHVS, CDR2 FQNEAQ.

CDR3 protein: CSAATRYEQYF. The chain joins TRBV29-1 to TRBJ2-7. Germline CDR1 is SQVTM and CDR2 is ANQGSEA. CDR3 length: 11 residues.

The chain combines TRBV11-2 with TRBJ2-1; no DNA is available, so the TRBD2 call from TCRdb remains unchecked. Germline loops: CDR1 SGHAT, CDR2 FQNNGV. CDR3 length: 13 amino acids. CDR3 region: CASSPLAEFEQFF.

The V and J genes are TRBV4-1 and TRBJ2-7; the D call from TCRdb, TRBD1, cannot be confirmed without DNA. The germline V gene encodes CDR1 MGHRA and CDR2 YSYEKL. CDR3 length: 16 residues. The CDR3 protein is CASSHLFQGKSYEQYF.

The rearrangement joins TRBV7-2 to TRBJ2-7; TCRdb reports TRBD2, a call that lacks DNA to check it against. This CDR3 is 14 amino acids long. Germline CDR1 and CDR2: SGHTA and FQGNSA. CDR3 amino acids: CASSSYGTSYEQYF.

The CDR3 region is CATSEHTRPDTQYF. The rearrangement joins TRBV24-1 to TRBJ2-3. This CDR3 has 14 residues. Germline CDR1 reads KGHDR; CDR2 reads SFDVKD.

This rearrangement joins TRBV5-1 to TRBJ1-1. CDR3 length equals 16 residues. Germline lookup yields CDR1 SGHRS and CDR2 YFSETQ. This CDR3 is CASSLASEIPNTEAFF. The full variable domain, completed using reference TRBV5-1 and TRBJ1-1, is KAGVTQTPRYLIKTRGQQVTLSCSPISGHRSVSWYQQTPGQGLQFLFEYFSETQRNKGNFPGRFSGRQFSNSRSEMNVSTLELGDSALYLCASSLASEIPNTEAFFGQGTRLTVV.

The chain has TRBV10-3 and TRBJ2-3; the TCRdb call, TRBD2, lacks DNA for checking. The CDR3 covers 13 residues. Looked up from germline, CDR1 is ENHRY and CDR2 is SYGVKD. CDR3 amino acids: CATLAGALDTQYF.

The chain has TRBV6-5 and TRBJ2-1; TCRdb selects TRBD2, and the lack of DNA leaves this call unchecked. CDR1 is MNHEY, CDR2 SVGAGI, per germline. The CDR3 is 14 amino acids. The CDR3 reads CASQIAGLVNEQFF.

The chain employs TRBV4-2 and TRBJ2-5; TCRdb names TRBD2, which stays unverified in the absence of DNA. In germline, CDR1 is LGHNA, CDR2 YNFKEQ. The CDR3 contains 17 residues. The CDR3 spells CASSQDGTRLAEETQYF.

The chain has TRBV9 and TRBJ2-1. Germline loops: CDR1 SGDLS, CDR2 YYNGEE. The CDR3 extends over 12 amino acids. The CDR3 here is CASSEVAHEQFF.

The V and J genes are TRBV5-1 and TRBJ2-1; TCRdb lists TRBD2, though no DNA is available to test this call. CDR1 SGHRS and CDR2 YFSETQ come from the germline V gene. The CDR3 is 15 amino acids. CDR3: CASSTGTISLGEQFF.

The chain uses TRBV5-1 and TRBJ2-1; TCRdb calls TRBD2, which cannot be checked without DNA. The germline V gene has CDR1 SGHRS and CDR2 YFSETQ. This CDR3 has 18 residues. CDR3 sequence reads: CASSLVSLRGTSYNEQFF.

V gene TRBV5-5 combines with J gene TRBJ2-3. The CDR3 runs 13 residues. The germline V gene encodes CDR1 SGHKS and CDR2 YYEKEE (reference sequence). CDR3 sequence: CASSLSSQHTQYF.

The chain is built from TRBV3-1 and TRBJ2-1; no DNA is available, so the TRBD2 call from TCRdb remains unchecked. The CDR3 is 11 residues long. CDR1 and CDR2 from the germline V gene are LGHDT and YNNKEL (reference sequence). The CDR3 loop reads CASRGRDEQFF.

The chain joins TRBV5-1 to TRBJ1-1; the D gene TCRdb calls, TRBD1, cannot be checked with no DNA. Germline V lookup: CDR1 SGHRS, CDR2 YFSETQ. CDR3 length: 13 residues. This CDR3 reads CASGDIGNTEAFF.

This chain links TRBV6-5 with TRBJ2-1; TCRdb reports TRBD2, a call that lacks DNA to check it against. The CDR3 runs to 16 residues. Germline lookup yields CDR1 MNHEY and CDR2 SVGAGI. The CDR3 loop reads CASSYSRGSAADEQFF.

This chain connects TRBV24-1 to TRBJ2-5. Germline values: CDR1 KGHDR, CDR2 SFDVKD. The CDR3 contains 14 residues. This chain's CDR3 is CATSDSVYQETQYF.